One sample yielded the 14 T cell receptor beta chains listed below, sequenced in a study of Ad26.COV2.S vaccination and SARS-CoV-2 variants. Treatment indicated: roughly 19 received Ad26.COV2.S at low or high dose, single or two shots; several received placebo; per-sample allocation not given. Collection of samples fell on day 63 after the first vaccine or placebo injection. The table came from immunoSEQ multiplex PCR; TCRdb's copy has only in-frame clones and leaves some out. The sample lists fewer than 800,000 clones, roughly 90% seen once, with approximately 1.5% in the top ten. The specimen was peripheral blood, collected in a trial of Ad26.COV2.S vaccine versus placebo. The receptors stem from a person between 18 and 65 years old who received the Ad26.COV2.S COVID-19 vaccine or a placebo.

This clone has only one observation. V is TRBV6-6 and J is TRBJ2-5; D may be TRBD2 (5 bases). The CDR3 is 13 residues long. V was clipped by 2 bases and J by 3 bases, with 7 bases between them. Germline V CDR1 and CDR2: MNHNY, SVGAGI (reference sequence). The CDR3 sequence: CASSYRAEETQYF. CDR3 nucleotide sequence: TGTGCCAGCAGTTACAGAGCGGAAGAGACCCAGTACTTC.

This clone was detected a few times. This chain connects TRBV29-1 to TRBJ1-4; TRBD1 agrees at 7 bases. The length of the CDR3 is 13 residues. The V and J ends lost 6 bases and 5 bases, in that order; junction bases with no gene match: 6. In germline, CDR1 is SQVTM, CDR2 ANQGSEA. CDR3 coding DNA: TGCAGCGTGAAGGGACAGACGAATGAAAAACTGTTTTTT. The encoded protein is CSVKGQTNEKLFF.

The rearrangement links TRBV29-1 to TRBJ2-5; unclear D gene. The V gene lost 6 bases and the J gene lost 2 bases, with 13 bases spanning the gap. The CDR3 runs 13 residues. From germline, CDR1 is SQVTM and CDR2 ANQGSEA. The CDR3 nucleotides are TGCAGCGTGACCGACCCACCTCAAGAGACCCAGTACTTC. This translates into CSVTDPPQETQYF. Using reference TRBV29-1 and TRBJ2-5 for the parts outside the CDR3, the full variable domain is SAVISQKPSRDICQRGTSLTIQCQVDSQVTMMFWYRQQPGQSLTLIATANQGSEATYESGFVIDKFPISRPNLTFSTLTVSNMSPEDSSIYLCSVTDPPQETQYFGPGTRLLVL.

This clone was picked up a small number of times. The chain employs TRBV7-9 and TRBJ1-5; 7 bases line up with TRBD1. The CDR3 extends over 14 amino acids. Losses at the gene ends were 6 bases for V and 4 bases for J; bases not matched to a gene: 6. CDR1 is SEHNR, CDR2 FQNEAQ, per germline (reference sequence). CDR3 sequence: CASSAGQLNQPQHF. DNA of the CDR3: TGTGCCAGCAGTGCGGGACAGCTAAATCAGCCCCAGCATTTT.

CDR3 DNA: TGTGCCAGCAGTTTATCAGAGGCCGGGGAGCTGTTTTTT. This translates into CASSLSEAGELFF. V gene TRBV12-3 or TRBV12-4 combines with J gene TRBJ2-2; D uncertain. The CDR3 is made up of 13 amino acids. Deletions cut 2 bases from V and 6 bases from J, with 7 bases between.

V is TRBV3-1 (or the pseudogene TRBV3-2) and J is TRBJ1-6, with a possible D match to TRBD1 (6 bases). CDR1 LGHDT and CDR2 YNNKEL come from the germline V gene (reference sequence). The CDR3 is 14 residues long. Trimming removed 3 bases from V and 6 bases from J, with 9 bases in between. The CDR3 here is CASSQEDSNSPLHF. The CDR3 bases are TGTGCCAGCAGCCAGGAGGACAGTAATTCACCCCTCCACTTT.

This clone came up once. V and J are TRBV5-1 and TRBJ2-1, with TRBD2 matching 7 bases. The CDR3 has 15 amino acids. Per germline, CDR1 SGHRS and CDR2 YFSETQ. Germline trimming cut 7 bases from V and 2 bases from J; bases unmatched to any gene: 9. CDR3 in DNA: TGCGCCAGCCAATCGGGGGGAGGGCCCTACAATGAGCAGTTCTTC. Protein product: CASQSGGGPYNEQFF.

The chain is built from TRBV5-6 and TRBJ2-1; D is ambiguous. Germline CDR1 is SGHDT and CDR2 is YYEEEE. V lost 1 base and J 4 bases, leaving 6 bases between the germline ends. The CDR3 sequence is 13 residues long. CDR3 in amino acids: CASSLTDYNEQFF. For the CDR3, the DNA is TGTGCCAGCAGCTTGACGGATTACAATGAGCAGTTCTTC. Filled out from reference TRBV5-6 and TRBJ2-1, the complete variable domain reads DAGVTQSPTHLIKTRGQQVTLRCSPKSGHDTVSWYQQALGQGPQFIFQYYEEEERQRGNFPDRFSGHQFPNYSSELNVNALLLGDSALYLCASSLTDYNEQFFGPGTRLTVL.

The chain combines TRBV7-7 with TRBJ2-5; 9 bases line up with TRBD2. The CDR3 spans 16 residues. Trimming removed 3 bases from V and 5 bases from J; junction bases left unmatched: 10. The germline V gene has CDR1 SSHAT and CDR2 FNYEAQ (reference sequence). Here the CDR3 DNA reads TGTGCCAGCAGCTTGGAGGCGGGGGGGCCGGAGGAGACCCAGTACTTC. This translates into CASSLEAGGPEETQYF.

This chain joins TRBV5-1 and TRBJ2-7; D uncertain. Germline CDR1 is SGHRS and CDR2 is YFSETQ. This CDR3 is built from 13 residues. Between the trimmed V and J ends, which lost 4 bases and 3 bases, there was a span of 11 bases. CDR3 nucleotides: TGCGCCAGCAGCCCCCTAATGAACTACGAGCAGTACTTC. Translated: CASSPLMNYEQYF.

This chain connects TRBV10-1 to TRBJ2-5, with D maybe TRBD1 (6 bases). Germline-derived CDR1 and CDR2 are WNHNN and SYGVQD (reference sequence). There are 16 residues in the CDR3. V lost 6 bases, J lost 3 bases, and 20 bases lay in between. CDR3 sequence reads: CASRNTGHQDKETQYF. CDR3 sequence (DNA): TGCGCCAGCAGAAACACGGGACATCAGGACAAAGAGACCCAGTACTTC.

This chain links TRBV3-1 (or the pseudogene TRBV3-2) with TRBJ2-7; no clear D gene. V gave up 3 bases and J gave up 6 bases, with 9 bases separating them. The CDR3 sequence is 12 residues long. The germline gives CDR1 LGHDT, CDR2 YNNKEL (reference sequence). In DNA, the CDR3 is TGTGCCAGCAGCCATTGGGCATCCGAGCAGTACTTC. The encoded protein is CASSHWASEQYF.

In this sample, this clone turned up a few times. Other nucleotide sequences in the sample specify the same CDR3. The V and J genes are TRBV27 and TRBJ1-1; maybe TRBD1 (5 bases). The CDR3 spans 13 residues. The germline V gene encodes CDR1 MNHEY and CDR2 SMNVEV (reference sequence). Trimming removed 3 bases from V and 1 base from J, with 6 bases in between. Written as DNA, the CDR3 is TGTGCCAGCAGTTTTGGGGGGAACACTGAAGCTTTCTTT. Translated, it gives CASSFGGNTEAFF.

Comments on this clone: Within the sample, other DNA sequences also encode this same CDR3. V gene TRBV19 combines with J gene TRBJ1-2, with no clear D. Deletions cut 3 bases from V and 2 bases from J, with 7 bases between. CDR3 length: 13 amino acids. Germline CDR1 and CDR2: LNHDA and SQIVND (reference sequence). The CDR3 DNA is TGTGCCAGTAGTATTCAAGGGAACTATGGCTACACCTTC. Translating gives CASSIQGNYGYTF. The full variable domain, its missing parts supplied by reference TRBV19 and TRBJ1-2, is DGGITQSPKYLFRKEGQNVTLSCEQNLNHDAMYWYRQDPGQGLRLIYYSQIVNDFQKGDIAEGYSVSREKKESFPLTVTSAQKNPTAFYLCASSIQGNYGYTFGSGTRLTVV.